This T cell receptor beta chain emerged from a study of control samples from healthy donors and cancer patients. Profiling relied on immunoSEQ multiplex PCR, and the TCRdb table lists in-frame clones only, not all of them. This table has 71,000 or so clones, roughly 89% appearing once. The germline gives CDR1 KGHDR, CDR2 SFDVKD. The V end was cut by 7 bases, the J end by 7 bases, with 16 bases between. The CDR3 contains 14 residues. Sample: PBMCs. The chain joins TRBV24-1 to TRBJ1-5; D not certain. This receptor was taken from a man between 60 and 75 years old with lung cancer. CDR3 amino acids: CATSTGPSGQPQHF. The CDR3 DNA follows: TGTGCCACCAGCACGGGCCCCTCAGGACAGCCCCAGCATTTT.